Below, 26 T cell receptor beta chains from the same sample are listed, as sequenced in a study of T cells in Graves' hyperthyroidism and ophthalmopathy. The CDR3 regions of TCR beta were amplified from RNA transcripts. HTBI primers drove first-round RT-PCR of the TCR CDR3. TCRdb re-derived calls from the multiplex PCR reads in MiXCR, one entry per CDR3 protein. This table has 600,000 to 700,000 distinct CDR3 sequences, about 45% appearing once. What was sequenced was peripheral blood or thyroid tissue (not recorded which). These TCRs come from an adult man with Graves' disease, either hyperthyroidism or ophthalmopathy (not recorded which).

This clonotype was seen repeatedly, ten times or more. The chain employs TRBV7-2 and TRBJ1-6; 7 bases line up with TRBD1. V lost 1 base, J lost 6 bases, and 6 bases stayed unmatched. The CDR3 runs 16 residues. Germline V gene sequence: CDR1 SGHTA, CDR2 FQGNSA. DNA for the CDR3: TGTGCCAGCAGCTTAGTGGGGACAGCGACTAATTCACCCCTCCACTTT. Translation: CASSLVGTATNSPLHF.

This clonotype was seen only a few times. The chain joins TRBV6-6 to TRBJ1-2; 8 bases line up with TRBD1. The CDR3 spans 14 residues. With 6 bases clipped from V and 5 bases from J, the junction kept 8 bases outside the gene matches. The V gene's germline CDR1 is MNHNY and CDR2 SVGAGI (reference sequence). In nucleotides, the CDR3 is TGTGCCAGCAGCGACAGGGGCGAATGGTATGGCTACACCTTC. Its protein is CASSDRGEWYGYTF.

This chain links TRBV7-9 with TRBJ1-4, with a tentative D call TRBD1 (5 bases). Germline-derived CDR1 and CDR2 are SEHNR and FQNEAQ (reference sequence). This CDR3 comprises 16 residues. Trimming removed 5 bases from V and 7 bases from J, with 20 bases in between. The CDR3: CASSQESGPWGEKLFF. In DNA, the CDR3 is TGTGCCAGCAGCCAAGAATCGGGGCCGTGGGGTGAAAAACTGTTTTTT.

The rearrangement links TRBV29-1 to TRBJ2-2; 7 bases match TRBD1. Germline V gene data show CDR1 as SQVTM and CDR2 as ANQGSEA. The J segment lost 1 base and the V segment lost 6 bases, leaving 5 bases of the junction unmatched. This CDR3 region has 14 residues. CDR3 bases: TGCAGCGTCGAAAGACAGGGGAACACCGGGGAGCTGTTTTTT. This encodes CSVERQGNTGELFF.

The rearrangement joins TRBV29-1 to TRBJ1-4; no clear D gene. CDR1 is SQVTM and CDR2 is ANQGSEA in the germline V gene. This CDR3 comprises 12 residues. V lost 8 bases, J lost 6 bases, and 13 bases lay in between. The CDR3 nucleotides read TGCAGCCATAGAAAGGGATATGAAAAACTGTTTTTT. This translates into CSHRKGYEKLFF.

J is TRBJ2-2 and V is TRBV12-3 or TRBV12-4; the D gene is possibly TRBD1 (6 bases). The CDR3 spans 16 residues. V dropped 4 bases and J dropped 0 bases, with 12 bases sitting between them. CDR3 amino acids: CASSWGPGTNTGELFF. DNA of the CDR3: TGTGCCAGCAGTTGGGGGCCCGGGACGAACACCGGGGAGCTGTTTTTT.

The chain employs TRBV2 and TRBJ2-7, with D unresolved. The CDR3 length is 13 residues. Germline values: CDR1 SNHLY, CDR2 FYNNEI. The V end lost 4 bases, the J end lost 0 bases, and 7 bases lay between the germline ends. CDR3 region: CASSAASSYEQYF. The CDR3 DNA sequence: TGTGCCAGCAGTGCCGCCAGCTCCTACGAGCAGTACTTC.

V usage is TRBV10-2 and J usage is TRBJ1-1, with a weak D call TRBD1 (5 bases). Germline loops: CDR1 WSHSY, CDR2 SAAADI. The CDR3 totals 13 residues. The V gene lost 3 bases and the J gene lost 8 bases, with 13 bases spanning the gap. The CDR3 sequence is CASSEPGTIEAFF. CDR3 in DNA: TGCGCCAGCAGTGAACCAGGGACGATAGAAGCTTTCTTT.

The chain uses TRBV5-4 and TRBJ1-1; perhaps TRBD1 as D (5 bases). Looked up from germline, CDR1 is SGHNT and CDR2 is YYREEE (reference sequence). The V end lost 4 bases, the J end lost 3 bases, and 16 bases lay between the germline ends. The CDR3 runs to 15 residues. CDR3 sequence reads: CASSRAGRGDTEAFF. Here the CDR3 DNA reads TGTGCCAGCAGCCGGGCGGGACGGGGAGACACTGAAGCTTTCTTT. Looking up the rest from reference TRBV5-4 and TRBJ1-1 gives the full variable domain: ETGVTQSPTHLIKTRGQQVTLRCSSQSGHNTVSWYQQALGQGPQFIFQYYREEENGRGNFPPRFSGLQFPNYSSELNVNALELDDSALYLCASSRAGRGDTEAFFGQGTRLTVV.

The table lists this clonotype with many counts. This chain links TRBV12-3 or TRBV12-4 with TRBJ1-1; D ambiguous. The CDR3 runs 11 residues. The V end lost 11 bases, the J end lost 4 bases, and 11 bases lay between the germline ends. CDR3 DNA: TGTGCCGTGGTGATTGCCACTGAAGCTTTCTTT. Protein product: CAVVIATEAFF.

The genes are TRBV18 and TRBJ1-5; D is ambiguous. The CDR3 totals 16 residues. Per the germline V gene, CDR1 is KGHSH and CDR2 is LQKENI. Between the trimmed V and J ends, which lost 5 bases and 2 bases, there was a span of 16 bases. The CDR3 sequence is CASSGGLWEGNQPQHF. The DNA for the CDR3 is TGTGCCAGCTCAGGCGGTCTTTGGGAGGGCAATCAGCCCCAGCATTTT.

The V gene is TRBV5-1, the J gene TRBJ2-7; 8 bases match TRBD1. This CDR3 contains 13 residues. Germline trimming cut 7 bases from V and 6 bases from J; bases unmatched to any gene: 9. Germline V lookup: CDR1 SGHRS, CDR2 YFSETQ. In nucleotides, the CDR3 is TGCGCCAGCGTTGAGTGGGACAGGCGCGAGCAGTACTTC. Its translation is CASVEWDRREQYF.

This clonotype has only a few counts. The V call is TRBV9, the J call TRBJ1-3; TRBD1 might be the D (5 bases). The CDR3 consists of 16 residues. Germline lookup yields CDR1 SGDLS and CDR2 YYNGEE. The germline V and J ends were trimmed by 0 bases and 2 bases, with 12 bases remaining between them. This chain's CDR3 is CASSVDWDRTGNTIYF. The DNA for the CDR3 is TGTGCCAGCAGCGTAGATTGGGACCGGACTGGAAACACCATATATTTT. The full variable domain, completed using reference TRBV9 and TRBJ1-3, is DSGVTQTPKHLITATGQRVTLRCSPRSGDLSVYWYQQSLDQGLQFLIQYYNGEERAKGNILERFSAQQFPDLHSELNLSSLELGDSALYFCASSVDWDRTGNTIYFGEGSWLTVV.

There are many counts of this clonotype. The rearrangement joins TRBV7-9 to TRBJ2-7; perhaps TRBD2 as D (6 bases). V was shortened by 5 bases and J by 0 bases, with 17 bases between the two germline ends. This CDR3 has 16 amino acids. Germline CDR1 is SEHNR and CDR2 is FQNEAQ (reference sequence). CDR3 bases: TGTGCCAGCAGCCGTCCGGGACTGAAGAACTCCTACGAGCAGTACTTC. It codes for CASSRPGLKNSYEQYF.

Details on this clonotype: A much more abundant neighbour one base away suggests this may be a read error. The chain links TRBV2 to TRBJ1-1; 7 bases align to TRBD1. V lost 6 bases and J lost 12; bases outside the gene matches: 10. The CDR3 is 12 amino acids. Germline-derived CDR1 and CDR2 are SNHLY and FYNNEI. The CDR3 is CASSTNRGRTFF. The CDR3, as DNA: TGTGCCAGCAGCACCAACAGGGGACGAACTTTCTTT.

The chain combines TRBV7-3 with TRBJ2-6; D is tentatively TRBD1 or TRBD2 (6 bases each). This CDR3 has 18 amino acids. The germline gives CDR1 SGHTA, CDR2 FQGTGA. The ends were cut back, 4 bases at V and 1 base at J, with 17 bases in the middle. The chain's CDR3 is CASSSLPSGASGANVLTF. The CDR3 coding sequence is TGTGCCAGCAGCTCCCTCCCTTCGGGGGCGTCTGGGGCCAACGTCCTGACTTTC.

This clonotype showed up just once. Relative to the germline gene, one junction end is altered; a read error may explain this. For the CDR3, the DNA is TGTGCCAACAGCCTCCCTGGACCGAACCCCTACGAGCAGTACTTC. Encoded protein: CANSLPGPNPYEQYF. V usage is TRBV7-8 and J usage is TRBJ2-7; no clear D gene. CDR1 is SGHVS, CDR2 FQNEAQ, per germline. The CDR3 length is 15 residues.

The CDR3 reads CSARDQGVGTQYF. The DNA of the CDR3 is TGCAGTGCTAGAGATCAGGGTGTGGGAACGCAGTATTTT. The gene calls are TRBV20-1 and TRBJ2-3; D is perhaps TRBD1 (5 bases). Trimming left V 0 bases short and J 9 bases short, with 13 bases between. The CDR3 loop spans 13 amino acids. Per germline, CDR1 DFQATT and CDR2 SNEGSKA (reference sequence).

This clonotype was seen repeatedly, ten times or more. V and J are TRBV5-5 and TRBJ2-5; 10 bases are shared with TRBD1. Germline V gene data show CDR1 as SGHKS and CDR2 as YYEKEE (reference sequence). Trimming took 6 bases from V and 5 from J; bases not matched to a gene: 7. This CDR3 has 14 amino acids. The CDR3, as DNA: TGTGCCAGCATCCTGGGACAGGGGAGTGAGACCCAGTACTTC. This codes for CASILGQGSETQYF.

This clonotype has a handful of counts. This chain links TRBV14 with TRBJ1-1; D is uncertain. Trimming took 0 bases from V and 14 from J, leaving 10 bases between them. This CDR3 is built from 11 residues. Germline CDR1 and CDR2: SGHDN and FVKESK. CDR3 sequence (DNA): TGTGCCAGCAGCCAAGACTACGGGGTGTTCTTT. As protein: CASSQDYGVFF.

V is TRBV5-1 and J is TRBJ1-4; D perhaps matches TRBD1 (6 bases). The germline V and J ends were trimmed by 3 bases and 3 bases, with 18 bases remaining between them. Germline lookup yields CDR1 SGHRS and CDR2 YFSETQ. This CDR3 has 17 residues. The CDR3 here is CASSSNPRGMPNEKLFF. The CDR3, as DNA: TGCGCCAGCAGCTCGAATCCGAGGGGGATGCCTAATGAAAAACTGTTTTTT.

The sample holds a few counts of this clonotype. Germline and junction disagree at one end, which may indicate a read error. The chain uses TRBV7-9 and TRBJ1-6; no clear D. This CDR3 has 13 amino acids. Germline-derived CDR1 and CDR2 are SEHNR and FQNEAQ (reference sequence). The CDR3 loop reads CASSQIIGSPLHF. The CDR3 coding sequence is TGCGCCAGCAGCCAAATAATAGGTTCACCCCTCCACTTT.

This clonotype has at least ten counts. The CDR3 loop reads CAISDGTGRKNSPLHF. The CDR3 DNA reads TGTGCCATCAGTGATGGAACAGGGAGGAAGAATTCACCCCTCCACTTT. The chain carries TRBV10-3 and TRBJ1-6, with D possibly TRBD1 on 6 matching bases. The CDR3 is 16 residues long. Trimming shortened V by 3 bases and J by 7 bases, and 16 bases separated the two germline ends. Germline CDR1 and CDR2: ENHRY and SYGVKD.

This clonotype was detected ten times or more. The V and J genes are TRBV9 and TRBJ2-7; TRBD1 might be the D (5 bases). The CDR3 is made up of 15 amino acids. The germline V gene encodes CDR1 SGDLS and CDR2 YYNGEE. The V gene lost 4 bases and the J gene lost 2 bases, with 16 bases spanning the gap. DNA for the CDR3: TGTGCCAGCAGCAGTTTCTCCGACAGAGCCTACGAGCAGTACTTC. Translation gives CASSSFSDRAYEQYF.

Points on this clonotype: One junction end does not reproduce the germline sequence, and a read error may be involved. The chain employs TRBV15 and TRBJ1-1; 9 bases map to TRBD1. Looked up from germline, CDR1 is LNHNV and CDR2 is YYDKDF (reference sequence). The CDR3 totals 17 residues. The DNA of the CDR3 is TGTGCCACCAGCAGACGAGGACAGGGGCTTTTGAACACTGAAACTTTCTTT. Protein: CATSRRGQGLLNTETFF. The complete variable domain, with remaining parts taken from reference TRBV15 and TRBJ1-1, reads DAMVIQNPRYQVTQFGKPVTLSCSQTLNHNVMYWYQQKSSQAPKLLFHYYDKDFNNEADTPDNFQSRRPNTSFCFLDIRSPGLGDTAMYLCATSRRGQGLLNTETFFGQGTRLTVV.

The chain carries TRBV2 and TRBJ1-6; D may be TRBD1 (6 bases). Germline V gives CDR1 SNHLY, CDR2 FYNNEI. CDR3 length: 14 amino acids. Trimming took off 6 bases at V and 9 bases at J, with 15 bases between the two ends. The CDR3 here is CASSLGGAVSPLHF. DNA of the CDR3: TGTGCCAGCAGCTTGGGGGGCGCGGTTTCACCCCTCCACTTT.